A selection of T cell receptor beta chains follows, all from one sample in a study of T cell changes during pregnancy in multiple sclerosis. TCRdb's copy holds only in-frame clones and misses some; the assay was immunoSEQ multiplex PCR. The sample includes 45,000 to 55,000 clones, 80% to 95% seen only once; the top ten take 0.95% to 1%. The source material was peripheral blood, sampled after pregnancy. The receptor source for this set is a female donor with multiple sclerosis, enrolled in a pregnancy study. CDR3s include the opening cysteine and the closing phenylalanine or tryptophan. Fields, in order: V gene, clone size, J gene, D gene, CDR3 protein, CDR3 DNA. D genes are given only for firm matches. The listing skips clone size in some rows; elsewhere it reads once, few, many or a size class.

v_call: TRBV27; clone_size: few; j_call: TRBJ1-3; d_call: NA; cdr3_aa: CASRGRQGDSGNTIYF; cdr3_nt: TGTGCCAGCAGGGGCAGGCAGGGCGACTCTGGAAACACCATATATTTT
v_call: TRBV27; clone_size: NA; j_call: TRBJ2-3; d_call: TRBD1; cdr3_aa: CASSNFKTGITDTQYF; cdr3_nt: TGTGCCAGCAGTAATTTCAAGACAGGGATCACAGATACGCAGTATTTT
v_call: TRBV6-6; clone_size: few; j_call: TRBJ1-1; d_call: NA; cdr3_aa: CASSYEVGGTEAFF; cdr3_nt: TGTGCCAGCAGTTACGAGGTGGGTGGCACTGAAGCTTTCTTT
v_call: TRBV29-1; clone_size: NA; j_call: TRBJ2-5; d_call: NA; cdr3_aa: CSVGAGAQETQYF; cdr3_nt: TGCAGCGTTGGAGCGGGTGCCCAAGAGACCCAGTACTTC
v_call: TRBV23-1; clone_size: NA; j_call: TRBJ1-4; d_call: NA; cdr3_aa: CASTNGRINEKLFF; cdr3_nt: TGCGCCAGCACCAATGGCAGAATTAATGAAAAACTGTTTTTT
v_call: TRBV6-5; clone_size: NA; j_call: TRBJ2-2; d_call: NA; cdr3_aa: CASRDSGELFF; cdr3_nt: TGTGCCAGCAGGGACTCCGGGGAGCTGTTTTTT
v_call: TRBV19; clone_size: NA; j_call: TRBJ1-1; d_call: NA; cdr3_aa: CASNLYMNTEAFF; cdr3_nt: TGTGCCAGTAACCTTTACATGAACACTGAAGCTTTCTTT
v_call: TRBV4-2; clone_size: NA; j_call: TRBJ2-1; d_call: NA; cdr3_aa: CASSQDDSERQFF; cdr3_nt: TGTGCCAGCAGCCAAGACGACTCGGAGAGGCAGTTCTTC
v_call: TRBV5-1; clone_size: NA; j_call: TRBJ1-1; d_call: TRBD1; cdr3_aa: CASSRDRAEAFF; cdr3_nt: TGCGCCAGCAGCCGAGACAGGGCTGAAGCTTTCTTT
v_call: TRBV27; clone_size: NA; j_call: TRBJ1-2; d_call: NA; cdr3_aa: CASSSGRPRNYGYTF; cdr3_nt: TGTGCCAGCAGCTCAGGGAGGCCCCGAAACTATGGCTACACCTTC
v_call: TRBV6-1; clone_size: NA; j_call: TRBJ1-1; d_call: NA; cdr3_aa: CACRGGTEAFF; cdr3_nt: TGTGCCTGTCGCGGGGGGACTGAAGCTTTCTTT
v_call: TRBV19; clone_size: NA; j_call: TRBJ2-7; d_call: NA; cdr3_aa: CASRGGLSGAYEQYF; cdr3_nt: TGTGCCAGTAGGGGAGGACTATCGGGGGCCTACGAGCAGTACTTC
v_call: TRBV11-2; clone_size: few; j_call: TRBJ1-6; d_call: NA; cdr3_aa: CASSPRQGDSPLHF; cdr3_nt: TGTGCCAGCAGCCCTCGACAAGGGGATTCACCCCTCCACTTT
v_call: TRBV7-3; clone_size: NA; j_call: TRBJ2-1; d_call: TRBD2; cdr3_aa: CASSLAAGNYNEQFF; cdr3_nt: TGTGCCAGCAGCTTAGCAGCGGGGAACTACAATGAGCAGTTCTTC
v_call: TRBV4-3; clone_size: NA; j_call: TRBJ1-2; d_call: TRBD1; cdr3_aa: CASSLQGGTVGGFYGYTF; cdr3_nt: TGCGCCAGCAGCCTCCAGGGGGGTACAGTTGGGGGATTCTATGGCTACACCTTC
v_call: TRBV5-8; clone_size: NA; j_call: TRBJ1-5; d_call: NA; cdr3_aa: CASSQKYAEQPQHF; cdr3_nt: TGTGCCAGCAGCCAGAAGTATGCGGAGCAGCCCCAGCATTTT
v_call: TRBV6-5; clone_size: NA; j_call: TRBJ2-7; d_call: NA; cdr3_aa: CASSYSTQVYEQYF; cdr3_nt: TGTGCCAGCAGTTACTCGACCCAGGTTTACGAGCAGTACTTC
v_call: TRBV6-4; clone_size: NA; j_call: TRBJ1-5; d_call: NA; cdr3_aa: CASSYIHVNQPQHF; cdr3_nt: TGTGCCAGCAGTTATATACACGTTAATCAGCCCCAGCATTTT
v_call: TRBV4-1; clone_size: NA; j_call: TRBJ1-1; d_call: NA; cdr3_aa: CASSQVLSTEAFF; cdr3_nt: TGCGCCAGCAGCCAAGTTCTATCGACTGAAGCTTTCTTT
v_call: TRBV29-1; clone_size: NA; j_call: TRBJ1-2; d_call: NA; cdr3_aa: CSVEGRSYGYTF; cdr3_nt: TGCAGCGTTGAGGGCAGGTCCTATGGCTACACCTTC
v_call: TRBV19; clone_size: NA; j_call: TRBJ1-2; d_call: TRBD1; cdr3_aa: CASLPRDFRGLTF; cdr3_nt: TGTGCCAGCCTCCCCCGGGACTTCAGGGGGCTCACCTTC
v_call: TRBV4-3; clone_size: NA; j_call: TRBJ1-1; d_call: NA; cdr3_aa: CASSQQMNTEAFF; cdr3_nt: TGCGCCAGCAGCCAACAAATGAACACTGAAGCTTTCTTT
v_call: TRBV6-5; clone_size: NA; j_call: TRBJ2-2; d_call: NA; cdr3_aa: CASSFGTPTGELFF; cdr3_nt: TGTGCCAGCAGTTTTGGGACACCTACCGGGGAGCTGTTTTTT
v_call: TRBV10-3; clone_size: NA; j_call: TRBJ1-2; d_call: TRBD1; cdr3_aa: CAISGGQGLYGYTF; cdr3_nt: TGTGCCATCAGTGGGGGACAGGGACTCTATGGCTACACCTTC
v_call: TRBV19; clone_size: NA; j_call: TRBJ1-2; d_call: TRBD1; cdr3_aa: CASSPRDSINYGYTF; cdr3_nt: TGTGCCAGTAGTCCCCGGGACAGTATTAACTATGGCTACACCTTC
v_call: TRBV5-1; clone_size: NA; j_call: TRBJ2-3; d_call: NA; cdr3_aa: CASSLALSATDTQYF; cdr3_nt: TGCGCCAGCAGCTTGGCCCTTAGTGCTACAGATACGCAGTATTTT
v_call: TRBV7-9; clone_size: NA; j_call: TRBJ2-3; d_call: TRBD1; cdr3_aa: CASSPRGPDTQYF; cdr3_nt: TGTGCCAGCAGTCCCAGGGGGCCAGATACGCAGTATTTT
v_call: TRBV2; clone_size: NA; j_call: TRBJ1-2; d_call: NA; cdr3_aa: CASSVLRTAGGYGYTF; cdr3_nt: TGTGCCAGCAGTGTTTTAAGGACCGCCGGAGGCTATGGCTACACCTTC
v_call: TRBV2; clone_size: NA; j_call: TRBJ2-5; d_call: TRBD1; cdr3_aa: CASSPRQGPPYF; cdr3_nt: TGTGCCAGCAGCCCCCGACAGGGCCCTCCGTACTTC
v_call: TRBV4-3; clone_size: NA; j_call: TRBJ1-2; d_call: NA; cdr3_aa: CASSPGQIWGYGYTF; cdr3_nt: TGCGCCAGCAGCCCTGGACAGATTTGGGGGTATGGCTACACCTTC
v_call: TRBV5-1; clone_size: NA; j_call: TRBJ2-3; d_call: NA; cdr3_aa: CASSLPPGHTSTDTQYF; cdr3_nt: TGCGCCAGCAGCTTGCCTCCGGGACACACTAGCACAGATACGCAGTATTTT
v_call: TRBV6-1; clone_size: NA; j_call: TRBJ2-1; d_call: NA; cdr3_aa: CASSVHPQGNYNEQFF; cdr3_nt: TGTGCCAGCAGTGTTCATCCACAGGGAAACTACAATGAGCAGTTCTTC
v_call: TRBV10-3; clone_size: once; j_call: TRBJ2-5; d_call: TRBD1; cdr3_aa: CAISESVGQGGLETQYF; cdr3_nt: TGTGCCATCAGTGAGTCGGTGGGACAGGGCGGTTTGGAGACCCAGTACTTC
v_call: TRBV4-3; clone_size: NA; j_call: TRBJ1-6; d_call: NA; cdr3_aa: CASSQDRILNSPLHF; cdr3_nt: TGCGCCAGCAGCCAAGACAGGATCCTAAATTCACCCCTCCACTTT
v_call: TRBV5-6; clone_size: NA; j_call: TRBJ2-3; d_call: NA; cdr3_aa: CASSLVGRLGGTDTQYF; cdr3_nt: TGTGCCAGCAGCTTGGTGGGGCGGCTTGGTGGCACAGATACGCAGTATTTT
v_call: TRBV29-1; clone_size: NA; j_call: TRBJ1-4; d_call: NA; cdr3_aa: CSVEPLPGEKLFF; cdr3_nt: TGCAGCGTTGAACCCCTACCCGGGGAAAAACTGTTTTTT
v_call: TRBV6-6; clone_size: NA; j_call: TRBJ2-2; d_call: TRBD2; cdr3_aa: CASSEASGNTGELFF; cdr3_nt: TGTGCCAGCAGTGAGGCTAGCGGGAACACCGGGGAGCTGTTTTTT
v_call: TRBV2; clone_size: NA; j_call: TRBJ2-3; d_call: TRBD2; cdr3_aa: CASSQTSGGGHTQYF; cdr3_nt: TGTGCCAGCAGTCAGACTAGCGGGGGAGGTCATACGCAGTATTTT
v_call: TRBV7-8; clone_size: once; j_call: TRBJ1-5; d_call: TRBD1; cdr3_aa: CASRPGTGNQPQHF; cdr3_nt: TGTGCCAGCAGGCCTGGGACAGGCAATCAGCCCCAGCATTTT
v_call: TRBV7-7; clone_size: NA; j_call: TRBJ1-2; d_call: NA; cdr3_aa: CASSPLSSRTTGGYTF; cdr3_nt: TGTGCCAGCAGCCCGTTATCTTCCAGGACCACGGGGGGCTACACCTTC
v_call: TRBV7-3; clone_size: NA; j_call: TRBJ1-2; d_call: NA; cdr3_aa: CASSSRGARNYGYTF; cdr3_nt: TGTGCCAGCAGCTCCCGGGGGGCCCGTAACTATGGCTACACCTTC
v_call: TRBV7-3; clone_size: NA; j_call: TRBJ2-1; d_call: TRBD2; cdr3_aa: CASSFLGGEDEQFF; cdr3_nt: TGTGCCAGCAGTTTCCTGGGGGGGGAGGATGAGCAGTTCTTC
v_call: TRBV5-1; clone_size: NA; j_call: TRBJ1-1; d_call: NA; cdr3_aa: CASSLAVGGIPMNTEAFF; cdr3_nt: TGCGCCAGCAGCTTGGCCGTCGGAGGCATACCCATGAACACTGAAGCTTTCTTT
v_call: TRBV5-4; clone_size: NA; j_call: TRBJ1-6; d_call: TRBD1; cdr3_aa: CASRFTGGAFGSPLHF; cdr3_nt: TGTGCCAGCAGGTTCACAGGGGGCGCGTTTGGTTCACCCCTCCACTTT